This T cell receptor beta chain was profiled in a study of blood T cell repertoires in COVID-19 (dated by TCRdb to the early 2020s). About the study as a whole: Collaborator samples came from the United States, Italy and Spain and covered acute and convalescent phases of COVID-19. HLA class I and class II types, where available, came from metadata supplied by the sample provider rather than from assay-based typing. The repertoires were made available in a free public database intended to serve as a resource for research on the immune response to SARS-CoV-2. The prospective study material was composed of cDNA or gDNA derived from T cells, B-cell-depleted T cells, or PBMCs. A de-identified subject ID, COVID-19 status, age in years and sex were almost always included in the sample metadata. The samples were drawn from the first 160 participants of the ongoing ImmuneRACE study and from over a thousand subjects provided by 6 global collaborators. Deeply sampled blood TCRbeta repertoires from subjects exposed to, actively infected with, or recovered from COVID-19 were included in the dataset.

In the prospective study, participants were roughly 18 to 100 years old, resided in about two dozen geographic areas of the United States, and were enrolled through a virtual design. To assign participants to cohorts, the prospective study relied on clinical history that participants themselves reported in a screening survey and a study questionnaire. Recovered participants in ImmuneRACE Cohort 3 were defined by two consecutive negative NP/OP PCR tests, clearance by a healthcare professional, or resolution of symptoms. In the prospective study, mobile phlebotomists collected whole blood, serum and a nasopharyngeal or oropharyngeal swab from each participant. Additional blood draws and questionnaires over a 2-month period could optionally be provided by prospective study participants. Blood samples from the prospective study were shipped frozen or at room temperature prior to DNA extraction. TCRbeta CDR3 regions were amplified from genomic DNA using the immunoSEQ Assay, a bias-controlled multiplex PCR. Concerning the study's data processing: The number of nucleated cells in each sample was estimated from the amplification of reference gene primers within the assay. To quantify the absolute abundance of each unique TCRbeta CDR3 rearrangement, sequence reads were collapsed and filtered. For each sample, productive Simpson clonality was calculated as the square root of Simpson's diversity index over productive rearrangements. Not all clones reach the TCRdb copy of this immuneACCESS table, which keeps in-frame sequences only. Checked studies attribute under half of the gap to unresolved V genes and leave the rest unexplained. That table furnishes V, J and clone size, whereas the DNA furnished D and trimming. This sample comprises about 200,000 clones, about 80% of them detected only once. Less than 8.5% of the sample lies in the top ten.

Regarding this clone: The antigen it recognizes is unknown. Base qualities are not recorded, but no much larger clone differs from it by a single base.

The CDR3 measures 14 amino acids from cysteine to phenylalanine. The retained sequence is limited to the CDR3, 42 bases, with the frame set at the first base. V drops 6 bases and J drops 1 base, leaving 12 bases in between. Via the germline V gene, CDR1 is MDHEN and CDR2 SYDVKM. Study-wide conclusions, independent of this receptor: Clinical and demographic metadata were provided uncurated, with the amount varying by source and participant.

The TCR comes from a man aged 40-49 years who had recovered from COVID-19. The material sequenced was PBMCs or T cells enriched from blood (not recorded which). Rearrangement joined TRBV28 to TRBJ1-2; a tentative D match to TRBD1 spans 6 bases. CDR3 reads: CASRAGGRNYGYTF. The DNA sequence follows: TGTGCCAGCAGGGCGGGGGGGCGTAACTATGGCTACACCTTC.